This passage covers 10 T cell receptor beta chains from one sample sequenced in a study of monozygotic twins with inflammatory bowel disease. TCRdb reanalyzed the 5' RACE reads, giving one entry per CDR3 protein sequence and no DNA. Its clone listing holds 200,000 to 250,000 distinct CDR3 sequences. Sequencing was done on a sample of blood. These receptors came from a human donor with ulcerative colitis or Crohn's disease, or a healthy co-twin of an affected twin (not recorded which).

V usage is TRBV5-1 and J usage is TRBJ2-7; the TCRdb D gene call, TRBD1, has no DNA to confirm it. The germline gives CDR1 SGHRS, CDR2 YFSETQ. The CDR3 is 15 residues long. The CDR3 is CASSSRGQGNYEQYF.

The rearrangement uses TRBV19 and TRBJ2-2; with no DNA, the TCRdb D assignment of TRBD1 cannot be verified. The germline gives CDR1 LNHDA, CDR2 SQIVND (reference sequence). This CDR3 has 17 residues. CDR3 loop: CASTLGQGVPNTGELFF.

The J gene is TRBJ1-1, the V gene TRBV6-5; the TCRdb call, TRBD1, lacks DNA for checking. This CDR3 comprises 13 residues. Germline CDR1 and CDR2: MNHEY and SVGAGI. Here the CDR3 reads CASSPQGGTEAFF.

The gene calls are TRBV2 and TRBJ2-3; TCRdb picks TRBD1, but there is no DNA to check that call. The germline CDR1 and CDR2 sequences are SNHLY and FYNNEI. CDR3 length: 13 amino acids. The CDR3 sequence is CASRGGGGDTQYF.

The chain is built from TRBV7-3 and TRBJ2-2. Looked up from germline, CDR1 is SGHTA and CDR2 is FQGTGA. This CDR3 region has 16 residues. The CDR3 sequence is CASSLLGTANAGELFF.

The gene calls are TRBV5-1 and TRBJ2-1; TCRdb lists TRBD2, though no DNA is available to test this call. Germline CDR1 and CDR2: SGHRS and YFSETQ. The CDR3 covers 14 residues. The CDR3 sequence: CASSLTSGGNEQFF.

The rearrangement uses TRBV9 and TRBJ2-2; with no DNA, the TCRdb D assignment of TRBD2 cannot be verified. CDR1 is SGDLS and CDR2 is YYNGEE in the germline V gene. CDR3 size: 17 residues. The CDR3 sequence: CASSPSSSGSGTGELFF.

J is TRBJ1-5 and V is TRBV6-5; TCRdb reports TRBD1, a call that lacks DNA to check it against. Per the germline V gene, CDR1 is MNHEY and CDR2 is SVGAGI. This CDR3 is 15 amino acids long. The CDR3 sequence is CASSSQGRSNQPQHF.

The chain couples TRBV5-1 to TRBJ2-1. The CDR3 runs 14 residues. Looked up from germline, CDR1 is SGHRS and CDR2 is YFSETQ. CDR3 region: CASSLGADYNEQFF.

The rearrangement links TRBV12-3 or TRBV12-4 to TRBJ1-1. This CDR3 is 11 amino acids long. The CDR3 region is CASSLSKEAFF.